This record concerns one T cell receptor (beta chain) sequence. Its antigen is undetermined. Clones were read by immunoSEQ multiplex PCR, and TCRdb kept only the in-frame ones, dropping some. Seen here are around 150,000 clones, about 89% observed once, and the top ten hold around 1.2%. The data were taken from a study of T cell responses to AZD1222 COVID-19 vaccine. With 6 bases clipped from V and 4 bases from J, the junction kept 3 bases outside the gene matches. Germline-derived CDR1 and CDR2 are ENHRY and SYGVKD. The CDR3 consists of 14 residues. General observations from the study: In the spike-specific TCR repertoire, nearly half reportedly target unmutated variant regions. Sampling that yielded the repertoires occurred only after the peak T cell response. Donors skewed white British and female; clonal diversity was possibly underestimated.

The receptor was derived from an adult who received the AZD1222 COVID-19 vaccine. The chain links TRBV10-3 to TRBJ2-2; 9 nucleotides align to TRBD1. Sequences were derived from peripheral blood, sampled 28 days after the second AZD1222 dose. The CDR3, as DNA: TGTGCCATCAGGGACAGGGGTGGCACCGGGGAGCTGTTTTTT. Translating it yields CAIRDRGGTGELFF.